This T cell receptor beta chain was profiled in a study of T-cell reconstitution after alpha-beta-depleted transplantation in children. Trimming removed 3 bases from V and 6 bases from J, with 15 bases in between. CDR1 is SGHKS and CDR2 is YYEKEE in the germline V gene (reference sequence). CDR3 size: 14 residues. This clonotype was seen at least ten times. Its antigen is unknown. Study outcomes and limitations: T cells produced anew were the main source of T-cell counts and diversity one year after transplant.

During its preparation, the TCRbeta library received unique molecular identifiers. TCRdb itself ran the PCR reads through MiXCR, one entry per CDR3 protein. The repertoire holds about 50,000 distinct CDR3 sequences, with 5.8% as singletons. The TCR sequence derives from a female patient aged 2-9 years who had a stem cell transplant for aplastic anemia, so the T cells may come from the graft donor. The V gene is TRBV5-5, the J gene TRBJ1-2; TRBD1 is a possible D gene (5 bases). Source: PBMCs, mostly from graft donor cells, taken 60 days after TCRalphabeta/CD19-depleted stem cell transplant. The CDR3 region is CASSSAAYRNGYTF. The CDR3 DNA follows: TGTGCCAGCAGCTCGGCAGCGTACAGGAATGGCTACACCTTC.